The present T cell receptor beta chain was sequenced within a study of cytomegalovirus exposure and HLA in healthy donors. The ends lost 4 bases at V and 0 bases at J; junction bases unmatched: 6. Germline CDR1 is SGHRS and CDR2 is YFSETQ. There are 15 residues in the CDR3. Primers included in the PCR were 60 Vbeta and 13 Jbeta primers. This table comes from immunoSEQ multiplex PCR, and its TCRdb copy is limited to in-frame clones, with some not included. Recorded for this sample: 150,000 to 200,000 clones. The J gene is TRBJ1-1, the V gene TRBV5-1; 7 bases align to TRBD1. Sequencing was performed on PBMCs. This receptor was identified in a woman between 18 and 29 years old in good health and CMV-seropositive. The CDR3 is CASSPGGQLNTEAFF. The CDR3 region has the DNA TGCGCCAGCAGCCCCGGGGGACAGCTGAACACTGAAGCTTTCTTT.